A single sample gave rise to the 27 T cell receptor beta chains below, sequenced in a study of memory CD4+ T cells and cytomegalovirus serostatus. Produced via immunoSEQ multiplex PCR; TCRdb's table is partial and in-frame only. The table includes roughly 84,000 clones, less than 90% detected once. The sort gate was single viable CD3+CD4+CD8-CD45RO+ cells for memory CD4+ T cells. Sequencing was done on a sample of memory CD4+ T cells from blood. These receptors all come from an adult in good health and CMV-seronegative.

J is TRBJ1-1 and V is TRBV6-1; TRBD1 matches at 9 bases. The junction had 4 bases not matched to a gene; V was cut back by 5 bases and J by 0 bases. Germline CDR1 and CDR2: MNHNS and SASEGT. The CDR3 has 15 amino acids. This CDR3 reads CASSSRDRVNTEAFF. The CDR3 DNA reads TGTGCCAGCAGTTCCCGGGACAGGGTGAACACTGAAGCTTTCTTT.

The rearrangement joins TRBV9 to TRBJ2-1; TRBD1 aligns across 7 bases. V was clipped by 2 bases and J by 1 base; unmatched bases: 3. Per the germline V gene, CDR1 is SGDLS and CDR2 is YYNGEE. The length of the CDR3 is 15 residues. The CDR3, as DNA: TGTGCCAGCAGCGTGTCGGGACAGTCCTACAATGAGCAGTTCTTC. This translates into CASSVSGQSYNEQFF.

The rearrangement joins TRBV5-1 to TRBJ1-5; D gene ambiguous. V dropped 4 bases and J dropped 7 bases, with 12 bases sitting between them. The CDR3 loop spans 13 amino acids. Germline V gene data show CDR1 as SGHRS and CDR2 as YFSETQ. CDR3: CASSIGVGQPQHF. Written as DNA, the CDR3 is TGCGCCAGCAGCATCGGGGTTGGGCAGCCCCAGCATTTT.

This clone showed up just a few times. This rearrangement joins TRBV27 to TRBJ2-3, with D possibly being TRBD1 (6 bases). The CDR3 runs to 13 residues. The germline CDR1 and CDR2 sequences are MNHEY and SMNVEV (reference sequence). V was clipped by 4 bases and J by 4 bases, with 9 bases between them. CDR3 in amino acids: CASSSRTADTQYF. The CDR3 region has the DNA TGTGCCAGCAGTTCCCGGACAGCAGATACGCAGTATTTT.

With regard to this clone: An end of the junction differs from the germline gene, which may be a read error. This rearrangement joins TRBV5-1 to TRBJ1-6; possibly TRBD1 for D (5 bases). This CDR3 is built from 13 residues. The germline V gene has CDR1 SGHRS and CDR2 YFSETQ. The CDR3 DNA reads TGCGCCAGCAGCGTTGACGTGGGACGATCCCTCTACTTT. Its protein is CASSVDVGRSLYF.

This chain links TRBV9 with TRBJ2-7; the D call may be TRBD1 or TRBD2 (5 bases each). The ends were cut back, 0 bases at V and 2 bases at J, with 9 bases in the middle. Germline lookup yields CDR1 SGDLS and CDR2 YYNGEE. The CDR3 runs 14 residues. Here the CDR3 DNA reads TGTGCCAGCAGCGTAGAGCTGGGGGCCTACGAGCAGTACTTC. Translation gives CASSVELGAYEQYF.

The chain carries TRBV7-8 and TRBJ2-1; perhaps TRBD1 as D (6 bases). Germline assignment: CDR1 SGHVS and CDR2 FQNEAQ. Trimming stripped 1 base from V and 0 bases from J, with 13 bases between. The CDR3 runs 17 residues. The CDR3 reads CASSLDPRGRSYNEQFF. The CDR3, as DNA: TGTGCCAGCAGCTTAGACCCCAGGGGCCGCTCCTACAATGAGCAGTTCTTC.

V usage is TRBV6-1 and J usage is TRBJ2-5; D is undetermined. This CDR3 contains 11 residues. The V end was cut by 4 bases, the J end by 9 bases, with 9 bases between. The germline V gene has CDR1 MNHNS and CDR2 SASEGT. DNA for the CDR3: TGTGCCAGCAGTGTTCTGGGCGCCCAGTACTTC. Protein product: CASSVLGAQYF.

The CDR3 reads CASSSLRGAETQYF. The CDR3 DNA follows: TGTGCCAGCAGTTCTCTGCGGGGGGCAGAGACCCAGTACTTC. The chain joins TRBV6-5 to TRBJ2-5, with TRBD2 matching 8 bases. Germline V gene data show CDR1 as MNHEY and CDR2 as SVGAGI. Germline trimming cut 4 bases from V and 4 bases from J; bases unmatched to any gene: 5. The CDR3 consists of 14 residues.

The genes are TRBV9 and TRBJ2-4; tentatively, D is TRBD1 or TRBD2 (6 bases each). V lost 1 base and J lost 0, with 14 bases in between. CDR1 and CDR2 (germline): SGDLS, YYNGEE. The CDR3 is 17 amino acids. CDR3 coding DNA: TGTGCCAGCAGCGTAAGGGGGGACGGGGTAGCCAAAAACATTCAGTACTTC. This sequence encodes CASSVRGDGVAKNIQYF.

V gene TRBV6-4 combines with J gene TRBJ1-1; D remains unclear. The ends were cut back, 3 bases at V and 6 bases at J, with 17 bases in the middle. The CDR3 has 15 amino acids. Germline V gives CDR1 MRHNA, CDR2 SNTAGT. The CDR3 region is CASSENPRVGAEAFF. CDR3 DNA: TGTGCCAGCAGTGAGAACCCTCGGGTCGGCGCTGAAGCTTTCTTT.

The chain couples TRBV10-2 to TRBJ1-4; D unresolved. V was pared by 4 bases and J by 2 bases, with 8 bases between. Germline CDR1 reads WSHSY; CDR2 reads SAAADI. The length of the CDR3 is 14 residues. The CDR3 is CASSAGSTNEKLFF. As DNA, the CDR3 is TGCGCCAGCAGTGCGGGGTCCACTAATGAAAAACTGTTTTTT.

The chain is built from TRBV10-3 and TRBJ1-1; a weak D match, TRBD1 (5 bases). Deletions cut 4 bases from V and 1 base from J, with 7 bases between. Germline V gene data show CDR1 as ENHRY and CDR2 as SYGVKD. The CDR3 contains 13 residues. CDR3 in DNA: TGTGCCATCAGTGTGGGGGGGAACACTGAAGCTTTCTTT. It specifies CAISVGGNTEAFF.

The V and J genes are TRBV5-4 and TRBJ1-2; TRBD1 aligns across 9 bases. CDR1 is SGHNT, CDR2 YYREEE, per germline (reference sequence). The length of the CDR3 is 13 residues. V lost 4 bases and J lost 2; bases outside the gene matches: 0. This chain's CDR3 is CASSGTGNYGYTF. CDR3 DNA: TGTGCCAGCAGCGGGACAGGGAACTATGGCTACACCTTC.

This clone showed up just a few times. This chain uses TRBV30 with TRBJ1-1; D is ambiguous. The CDR3 loop spans 11 amino acids. V was cut by 0 bases and J by 9 bases, with 8 bases left in between. Looked up from germline, CDR1 is GTSNPN and CDR2 is SVGIG (reference sequence). The CDR3 here is CAWSVSQQAFF. The CDR3 DNA reads TGTGCCTGGAGTGTATCCCAACAAGCTTTCTTT. The variable domain in full, completed from reference TRBV30 and TRBJ1-1, reads SQTIHQWPATLVQPVGSPLSLECTVEGTSNPNLYWYRQAAGRGLQLLFYSVGIGQISSEVPQNLSASRPQDRQFILSSKKLLLSDSGFYLCAWSVSQQAFFGQGTRLTVV.

The CDR3 protein is CASSLTGTAGNTIYF. The DNA of the CDR3 is TGTGCCAGCAGTTTAACCGGGACAGCTGGAAACACCATATATTTT. The genes are TRBV5-8 and TRBJ1-3; 7 bases agree with TRBD1. This CDR3 comprises 15 residues. Germline V gene data show CDR1 as SGHTS and CDR2 as YDEGEE. Unmatched junction bases numbered 7, after V lost 5 bases and J lost 2 bases.

The chain joins TRBV6-5 to TRBJ2-1; D may be TRBD2 (7 bases). Trimming took off 4 bases at V and 5 bases at J, with 15 bases between the two ends. From germline, CDR1 is MNHEY and CDR2 SVGAGI. This CDR3 spans 15 amino acids. The CDR3 bases are TGTGCCAGCAGTTGGGGGGGGCGATCGGACAATGAGCAGTTCTTC. This codes for CASSWGGRSDNEQFF.

This clone has only a few counts. V usage is TRBV9 and J usage is TRBJ1-2; D uncertain. The V end was cut by 4 bases, the J end by 0 bases, with 7 bases between. This CDR3 contains 13 residues. Germline CDR1 and CDR2: SGDLS and YYNGEE. This chain's CDR3 is CASSPDSNYGYTF. CDR3 bases: TGTGCCAGCAGCCCTGATTCTAACTATGGCTACACCTTC. The full variable domain, with the rest looked up from reference TRBV9 and TRBJ1-2, is DSGVTQTPKHLITATGQRVTLRCSPRSGDLSVYWYQQSLDQGLQFLIQYYNGEERAKGNILERFSAQQFPDLHSELNLSSLELGDSALYFCASSPDSNYGYTFGSGTRLTVV.

This CDR3 is CASSTHFGGGQHF. CDR3 coding DNA: TGTGCCAGTAGTACTCACTTCGGAGGAGGCCAGCATTTT. The chain is built from TRBV19 and TRBJ1-5; D is ambiguous. From germline, CDR1 is LNHDA and CDR2 SQIVND (reference sequence). V was cut by 4 bases and J by 12 bases, with 16 bases left in between. This CDR3 has 13 residues. The full variable domain, with the rest looked up from reference TRBV19 and TRBJ1-5, is DGGITQSPKYLFRKEGQNVTLSCEQNLNHDAMYWYRQDPGQGLRLIYYSQIVNDFQKGDIAEGYSVSREKKESFPLTVTSAQKNPTAFYLCASSTHFGGGQHFGDGTRLSIL.

The rearrangement links TRBV30 to TRBJ2-2; 12 bases line up with TRBD1. CDR1 and CDR2 (germline): GTSNPN, SVGIG (reference sequence). The ends lost 4 bases at V and 2 bases at J; junction bases unmatched: 8. CDR3 length: 17 residues. This chain's CDR3 is CAWIRDRGRVNTGELFF. In DNA, the CDR3 is TGTGCCTGGATCCGGGACAGGGGGCGAGTTAACACCGGGGAGCTGTTTTTT.

This sequence joins TRBV28 and TRBJ2-3; the match to TRBD2 covers 7 bases. CDR1 and CDR2 from the germline V gene are MDHEN and SYDVKM. With V trimmed by 6 bases and J by 4 bases, 7 bases remained unmatched. CDR3 length: 14 amino acids. In nucleotides, the CDR3 is TGTGCCAGCAGCCTAGGACGGGGGGCAGATACGCAGTATTTT. Translated, it gives CASSLGRGADTQYF.

This clone has only one observation. The chain recombines TRBV7-3 with TRBJ2-7; 8 positions agree with TRBD1. The length of the CDR3 is 14 residues. Germline CDR1 is SGHTA and CDR2 is FQGTGA. The V segment lost 3 bases and the J segment 6 bases; nucleotides outside the gene matches: 7. The CDR3 protein is CASSFGQGIGEQYF. The CDR3 DNA reads TGTGCCAGCAGCTTCGGACAGGGAATCGGCGAGCAGTACTTC.

This clone is categorized as medium-sized. The V and J genes are TRBV6-5 and TRBJ1-3; no firm D call. Germline loops: CDR1 MNHEY, CDR2 SVGAGI. This CDR3 is built from 16 residues. Between the trimmed V and J ends, which lost 0 bases and 2 bases, there was a span of 11 bases. CDR3 in amino acids: CASSYSSLAPGNTIYF. CDR3 coding DNA: TGTGCCAGCAGTTACTCTTCTCTTGCTCCTGGAAACACCATATATTTT.

The chain uses TRBV5-6 and TRBJ2-2; D could derive from TRBD1 or TRBD2 (5 bases each). Between the trimmed V and J ends, which lost 2 bases and 2 bases, there was a span of 13 bases. The CDR3 runs 16 residues. Germline V gene sequence: CDR1 SGHDT, CDR2 YYEEEE. The CDR3 is CASSFTGPTNTGELFF. CDR3 sequence (DNA): TGTGCCAGCAGCTTCACGGGACCCACTAACACCGGGGAGCTGTTTTTT.

This chain links TRBV6-1 with TRBJ2-7; D is ambiguous. The CDR3 spans 14 residues. CDR1 and CDR2 from the germline V gene are MNHNS and SASEGT. The ends were cut back, 7 bases at V and 1 base at J, with 14 bases in the middle. For the CDR3, the DNA is TGTGCCAGCACCCTAACCCGGCAGTCCTACGAGCAGTACTTC. Amino acids: CASTLTRQSYEQYF.

The count of this clone is one. The chain employs TRBV18 and TRBJ1-1; possibly TRBD1 for D (5 bases). CDR3 size: 15 residues. V lost 0 bases to trimming and J lost 1 base, with 9 bases between them. CDR1 is KGHSH, CDR2 LQKENI, per germline. The CDR3 DNA reads TGTGCCAGCTCACCACCGTCCAGGGAGAACACTGAAGCTTTCTTT. Translation gives CASSPPSRENTEAFF.

The V call is TRBV6-6, the J call TRBJ2-2; D not certain. This CDR3 has 12 amino acids. V lost 2 bases and J 8 bases, leaving 6 bases between the germline ends. Germline CDR1 is MNHNY and CDR2 is SVGAGI (reference sequence). The CDR3 reads CASSYGDGELFF. The DNA for the CDR3 is TGTGCCAGCAGTTACGGGGATGGGGAGCTGTTTTTT.